A selection of T cell receptor beta chains follows, all from one sample in a study of T cell repertoires in aging, cancer and after chemotherapy. MiXCR, run by TCRdb on the multiplex PCR reads, gives a single entry per CDR3 protein. This repertoire shows 2,500 to 3,500 distinct CDR3 sequences, about 32% found once; its top ten account for roughly 3.7%. Material: blood. Receptor source: a human donor with a solid tumor. The CDR3 runs from the conserved cysteine through the conserved F or W. Each record gives: D gene, J gene, clone size, V gene, CDR3 length, CDR3 protein, CDR3 DNA. A D gene is named only where the DNA matches it firmly. Only some rows state a clone size, as once, few, many or a class for expanded clones.

d_call: TRBD1
j_call: TRBJ1-1
clone_size: .
v_call: TRBV7-9
cdr3_length: 13
cdr3_aa: CASSEQGGTEAFF
cdr3_nt: TGTGCCAGCAGCGAACAGGGGGGCACTGAAGCTTTCTTT

d_call: TRBD1
j_call: TRBJ2-2
clone_size: medium-sized
v_call: TRBV12-3/TRBV12-4
cdr3_length: 14
cdr3_aa: CASRRDRGPGELFF
cdr3_nt: TGTGCCAGCAGACGCGACAGGGGACCCGGGGAGCTGTTTTTT

d_call: .
j_call: TRBJ2-7
clone_size: medium-sized
v_call: TRBV30
cdr3_length: 19
cdr3_aa: CAWSRKGQGSLAGTAEQYF
cdr3_nt: TGTGCCTGGAGCAGGAAAGGACAGGGGTCCCTAGCGGGGACCGCCGAGCAGTACTTC

d_call: TRBD2
j_call: TRBJ2-1
clone_size: .
v_call: TRBV6-2/TRBV6-3
cdr3_length: 14
cdr3_aa: CASSPSGDYNEQFF
cdr3_nt: TGTGCCAGCAGCCCTAGCGGGGACTACAATGAGCAGTTCTTC

d_call: TRBD1
j_call: TRBJ1-2
clone_size: medium-sized
v_call: TRBV6-1
cdr3_length: 14
cdr3_aa: CASSEGGQGYGYTF
cdr3_nt: TGTGCCAGCAGTGAAGGCGGACAGGGATATGGCTACACCTTC

d_call: .
j_call: TRBJ2-7
clone_size: .
v_call: TRBV5-6
cdr3_length: 15
cdr3_aa: CASSLSTLKGYEQYF
cdr3_nt: TGTGCCAGCAGCTTGTCAACTCTGAAGGGCTACGAGCAGTACTTC

d_call: .
j_call: TRBJ2-1
clone_size: .
v_call: TRBV20-1
cdr3_length: 15
cdr3_aa: CSATRRGSVSSEQFF
cdr3_nt: TGCAGTGCTACAAGGAGGGGGTCGGTTTCTAGTGAGCAGTTCTTC

d_call: TRBD1
j_call: TRBJ2-1
clone_size: .
v_call: TRBV12-3/TRBV12-4
cdr3_length: 16
cdr3_aa: CASSFDRGGSYNEQFF
cdr3_nt: TGTGCCAGCAGTTTTGACAGGGGCGGCTCCTACAATGAGCAGTTCTTC

d_call: .
j_call: TRBJ2-2
clone_size: few
v_call: TRBV24-1
cdr3_length: 12
cdr3_aa: CATSDSARELFF
cdr3_nt: TGTGCCACCAGTGATTCAGCCCGGGAGCTGTTTTTT

d_call: .
j_call: TRBJ2-5
clone_size: few
v_call: TRBV19
cdr3_length: 16
cdr3_aa: CASSSSKRRGDETQYF
cdr3_nt: TGTGCCAGTAGTAGCAGTAAAAGGCGGGGTGACGAGACCCAGTACTTC

d_call: TRBD1
j_call: TRBJ1-2
clone_size: .
v_call: TRBV7-4
cdr3_length: 15
cdr3_aa: CASSSTGGGNYGYTF
cdr3_nt: TGTGCCAGCAGCTCAACAGGGGGCGGAAACTATGGCTACACCTTC

d_call: .
j_call: TRBJ2-2
clone_size: .
v_call: TRBV12-3/TRBV12-4
cdr3_length: 13
cdr3_aa: CASSPDPAGELFF
cdr3_nt: TGTGCCAGCAGCCCGGACCCCGCCGGGGAGCTGTTTTTT

d_call: TRBD1
j_call: TRBJ2-5
clone_size: large
v_call: TRBV29-1
cdr3_length: 13
cdr3_aa: CSIQQGGQETQYF
cdr3_nt: TGCAGCATCCAACAGGGGGGACAAGAGACCCAGTACTTC

d_call: .
j_call: TRBJ1-2
clone_size: .
v_call: TRBV7-9
cdr3_length: 14
cdr3_aa: CASSQTGTVDGYTF
cdr3_nt: TGTGCCAGCAGCCAAACCGGGACGGTTGATGGCTACACCTTC

d_call: .
j_call: TRBJ1-1
clone_size: .
v_call: TRBV6-1
cdr3_length: 15
cdr3_aa: CASSEAPFSNTEAFF
cdr3_nt: TGTGCCAGCAGTGAAGCGCCTTTCAGTAACACTGAAGCTTTCTTT

d_call: TRBD2
j_call: TRBJ2-7
clone_size: .
v_call: TRBV18
cdr3_length: 14
cdr3_aa: CASSPGTSGYEQYF
cdr3_nt: TGTGCCAGCTCCCCCGGGACTAGCGGCTACGAGCAGTACTTC

d_call: .
j_call: TRBJ2-2
clone_size: .
v_call: TRBV11-2
cdr3_length: 16
cdr3_aa: CASSLARGQGTGELFF
cdr3_nt: TGTGCCAGCAGCTTAGCCCGGGGGCAGGGCACCGGGGAGCTGTTTTTT

d_call: TRBD2
j_call: TRBJ2-2
clone_size: few
v_call: TRBV27
cdr3_length: 18
cdr3_aa: CASSLLVAGGGRAGELFF
cdr3_nt: TGTGCCAGCAGTTTACTCGTAGCGGGAGGGGGTAGGGCCGGGGAGCTGTTTTTT

d_call: .
j_call: TRBJ1-1
clone_size: medium-sized
v_call: TRBV29-1
cdr3_length: 14
cdr3_aa: CSVGTRQMNTEAFF
cdr3_nt: TGCAGCGTTGGGACCCGTCAAATGAACACTGAAGCTTTCTTT

d_call: TRBD2
j_call: TRBJ2-7
clone_size: few
v_call: TRBV20-1
cdr3_length: 15
cdr3_aa: CSARATSGLTYEQYF
cdr3_nt: TGCAGTGCTAGGGCTACTAGCGGATTAACCTACGAGCAGTACTTC

d_call: .
j_call: TRBJ2-7
clone_size: .
v_call: TRBV6-2/TRBV6-3
cdr3_length: 12
cdr3_aa: CASSRGAYEQYF
cdr3_nt: TGTGCCAGCAGTCGGGGGGCTTACGAGCAGTACTTC

d_call: TRBD1
j_call: TRBJ1-2
clone_size: .
v_call: TRBV20-1
cdr3_length: 12
cdr3_aa: CSARTGGDGYTF
cdr3_nt: TGCAGTGCAAGGACAGGAGGGGATGGCTACACCTTC

d_call: .
j_call: TRBJ1-6
clone_size: medium-sized
v_call: TRBV11-2
cdr3_length: 14
cdr3_aa: CASSLASGDSPLHF
cdr3_nt: TGTGCCAGCAGCTTGGCGAGTGGCGATTCACCCCTCCACTTT

d_call: TRBD1
j_call: TRBJ2-3
clone_size: few
v_call: TRBV7-2
cdr3_length: 13
cdr3_aa: CASSRDREDTQYF
cdr3_nt: TGTGCCAGCAGTCGCGACAGGGAAGATACGCAGTATTTT

d_call: .
j_call: TRBJ1-1
clone_size: medium-sized
v_call: TRBV20-1
cdr3_length: 13
cdr3_aa: CSARANSNTEAFF
cdr3_nt: TGCAGTGCTAGGGCTAACAGCAACACTGAAGCTTTCTTT

d_call: .
j_call: TRBJ2-3
clone_size: .
v_call: TRBV5-1
cdr3_length: 16
cdr3_aa: CASRPGHLGSTDTQYF
cdr3_nt: TGCGCCAGCAGACCGGGACATCTGGGTAGCACAGATACGCAGTATTTT

d_call: .
j_call: TRBJ1-2
clone_size: few
v_call: TRBV5-1
cdr3_length: 13
cdr3_aa: CASSPLWVGGYTF
cdr3_nt: TGCGCCAGCAGCCCGTTATGGGTAGGAGGCTACACCTTC

d_call: .
j_call: TRBJ2-5
clone_size: .
v_call: TRBV27
cdr3_length: 14
cdr3_aa: CASSRYGGGETQYF
cdr3_nt: TGTGCCAGCAGTCGCTATGGAGGGGGTGAGACCCAGTACTTC

d_call: TRBD1
j_call: TRBJ1-5
clone_size: medium-sized
v_call: TRBV7-2
cdr3_length: 15
cdr3_aa: CASSWRAGGEEPQHF
cdr3_nt: TGTGCCAGCAGCTGGAGGGCAGGGGGCGAGGAGCCCCAGCATTTT

d_call: .
j_call: TRBJ1-6
clone_size: .
v_call: TRBV5-4
cdr3_length: 15
cdr3_aa: CASSLMGRENSPLHF
cdr3_nt: TGTGCCAGCAGCTTGATGGGCAGGGAGAATTCACCCCTCCACTTT

d_call: TRBD2
j_call: TRBJ2-5
clone_size: few
v_call: TRBV29-1
cdr3_length: 14
cdr3_aa: CSVVGSGSQETQYF
cdr3_nt: TGCAGCGTTGTCGGTAGCGGGAGCCAAGAGACCCAGTACTTC

d_call: TRBD1
j_call: TRBJ1-1
clone_size: few
v_call: TRBV5-6
cdr3_length: 14
cdr3_aa: CASSQARGRTEAFF
cdr3_nt: TGTGCCAGCAGCCAGGCCAGGGGGCGCACTGAAGCTTTCTTT

d_call: TRBD2
j_call: TRBJ2-7
clone_size: few
v_call: TRBV20-1
cdr3_length: 14
cdr3_aa: CSAPGLAFSYEQYF
cdr3_nt: TGCAGTGCCCCGGGACTAGCGTTCTCCTACGAGCAGTACTTC

d_call: .
j_call: TRBJ1-4
clone_size: few
v_call: TRBV7-2
cdr3_length: 15
cdr3_aa: CASSEVVGAPRKLFF
cdr3_nt: TGTGCCAGCAGCGAGGTAGTGGGGGCGCCCAGAAAACTGTTTTTT

d_call: .
j_call: TRBJ1-2
clone_size: large
v_call: TRBV6-1
cdr3_length: 17
cdr3_aa: CASSEESDQLANYGYTF
cdr3_nt: TGTGCCAGCAGTGAAGAGTCGGACCAACTAGCTAACTATGGCTACACCTTC

d_call: TRBD2
j_call: TRBJ2-7
clone_size: once
v_call: TRBV10-3
cdr3_length: 15
cdr3_aa: CAISLLAGTSGEQYF
cdr3_nt: TGTGCCATCAGTTTGCTAGCGGGTACGTCGGGTGAGCAGTACTTC

d_call: .
j_call: TRBJ2-1
clone_size: .
v_call: TRBV20-1
cdr3_length: 15
cdr3_aa: CSARGAANSYNEQFF
cdr3_nt: TGCAGTGCTAGAGGAGCGGCAAACTCCTACAATGAGCAGTTCTTC

d_call: .
j_call: TRBJ2-6
clone_size: .
v_call: TRBV20-1
cdr3_length: 15
cdr3_aa: CSARVGGTGANVLTF
cdr3_nt: TGCAGTGCTAGAGTTGGGGGGACTGGGGCCAACGTCCTGACTTTC

d_call: .
j_call: TRBJ2-5
clone_size: .
v_call: TRBV20-1
cdr3_length: 14
cdr3_aa: CSASYSWKGETQYF
cdr3_nt: TGCAGTGCTAGCTACTCCTGGAAAGGGGAGACCCAGTACTTC

d_call: TRBD1
j_call: TRBJ2-7
clone_size: .
v_call: TRBV29-1
cdr3_length: 14
cdr3_aa: CSAEGAGGGYEQYF
cdr3_nt: TGCAGCGCTGAAGGGGCAGGGGGCGGATACGAGCAGTACTTC

d_call: .
j_call: TRBJ1-5
clone_size: medium-sized
v_call: TRBV6-1
cdr3_length: 13
cdr3_aa: CASGWDLNQPQHF
cdr3_nt: TGTGCCAGCGGGTGGGACCTAAATCAGCCCCAGCATTTT

d_call: .
j_call: TRBJ1-1
clone_size: medium-sized
v_call: TRBV6-1
cdr3_length: 13
cdr3_aa: CASSGTRNTEAFF
cdr3_nt: TGTGCCAGCAGTGGTACACGGAACACTGAAGCTTTCTTT

d_call: .
j_call: TRBJ1-6
clone_size: few
v_call: TRBV10-2
cdr3_length: 14
cdr3_aa: CASHGRGSNSPLHF
cdr3_nt: TGCGCCAGCCATGGGAGGGGAAGCAATTCACCCCTCCACTTT

d_call: .
j_call: TRBJ1-2
clone_size: .
v_call: TRBV6-2/TRBV6-3
cdr3_length: 13
cdr3_aa: CASRTTRGYGYTF
cdr3_nt: TGTGCCAGCAGGACAACGCGCGGATATGGCTACACCTTC

d_call: .
j_call: TRBJ1-1
clone_size: medium-sized
v_call: TRBV6-5
cdr3_length: 14
cdr3_aa: CASRRQSATTEAFF
cdr3_nt: TGTGCCAGCAGGAGACAGAGTGCAACAACTGAAGCTTTCTTT

d_call: TRBD1
j_call: TRBJ1-3
clone_size: .
v_call: TRBV20-1
cdr3_length: 16
cdr3_aa: CSARDPGQGSGNTIYF
cdr3_nt: TGCAGTGCTAGAGATCCAGGACAGGGGAGTGGAAACACCATATATTTT

d_call: .
j_call: TRBJ1-6
clone_size: few
v_call: TRBV2
cdr3_length: 13
cdr3_aa: CASMGGGRSPLHF
cdr3_nt: TGTGCCAGCATGGGGGGCGGACGTTCACCCCTCCACTTT

d_call: .
j_call: TRBJ1-4
clone_size: .
v_call: TRBV5-6
cdr3_length: 15
cdr3_aa: CASSLRQARDEKLFF
cdr3_nt: TGTGCCAGCAGCTTGCGACAGGCGAGGGATGAAAAACTGTTTTTT

d_call: .
j_call: TRBJ2-7
clone_size: .
v_call: TRBV28
cdr3_length: 11
cdr3_aa: CASMRRDEQYF
cdr3_nt: TGTGCCAGCATGAGAAGGGACGAGCAGTACTTC